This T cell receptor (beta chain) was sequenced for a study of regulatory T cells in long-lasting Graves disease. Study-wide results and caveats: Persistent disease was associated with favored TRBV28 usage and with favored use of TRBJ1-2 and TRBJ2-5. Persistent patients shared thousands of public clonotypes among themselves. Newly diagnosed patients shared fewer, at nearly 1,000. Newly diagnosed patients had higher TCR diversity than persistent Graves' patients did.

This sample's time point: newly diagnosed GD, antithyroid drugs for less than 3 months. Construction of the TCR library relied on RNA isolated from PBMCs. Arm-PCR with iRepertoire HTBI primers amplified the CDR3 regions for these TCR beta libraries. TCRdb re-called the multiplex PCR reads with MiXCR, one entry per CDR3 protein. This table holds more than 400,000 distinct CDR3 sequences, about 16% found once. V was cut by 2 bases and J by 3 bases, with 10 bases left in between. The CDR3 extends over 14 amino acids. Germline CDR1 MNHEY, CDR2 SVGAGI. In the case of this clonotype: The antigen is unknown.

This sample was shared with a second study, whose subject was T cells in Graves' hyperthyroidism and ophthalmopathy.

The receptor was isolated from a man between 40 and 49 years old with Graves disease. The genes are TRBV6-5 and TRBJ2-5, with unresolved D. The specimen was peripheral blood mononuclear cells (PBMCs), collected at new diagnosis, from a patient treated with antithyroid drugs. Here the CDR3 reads CASSYPDGKETQYF. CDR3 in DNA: TGTGCCAGCAGTTACCCTGACGGCAAAGAGACCCAGTACTTC.